What follows are 21 T cell receptor beta chains derived from one specimen sequenced in a study of blood T cell repertoires in COVID-19. The data were produced by immunoSEQ multiplex PCR, yet TCRdb's version contains in-frame clones alone and is incomplete. The profile shows fewer than 70,000 clones, 80% to 85% of them singletons. Input material: peripheral blood. These receptors were collected from a man in his thirties or forties with COVID-19, enrolled during active disease.

This chain uses TRBV10-3 with TRBJ2-7, with TRBD1 as a possible D gene (6 bases). This CDR3 contains 13 residues. V dropped 8 bases and J dropped 3 bases, with 14 bases sitting between them. Looked up from germline, CDR1 is ENHRY and CDR2 is SYGVKD. The CDR3 loop is CAIGQGQGYEQYF. CDR3 nucleotides: TGTGCCATCGGGCAGGGGCAGGGCTACGAGCAGTACTTC.

In this sample, this clone turned up a few times. The chain carries TRBV2 and TRBJ1-5; maybe TRBD1 (6 bases). Trimming removed 8 bases from V and 7 bases from J, with 30 bases in between. The CDR3 consists of 18 residues. Germline assignment: CDR1 SNHLY and CDR2 FYNNEI. In DNA, the CDR3 is TGTGCCAGCGGACGACCTAGGACATCGGGGGGCCAGGGGCAGCCCCAGCATTTT. It encodes CASGRPRTSGGQGQPQHF. Together with reference TRBV2 and TRBJ1-5, the CDR3 gives the full variable domain: EPEVTQTPSHQVTQMGQEVILRCVPISNHLYFYWYRQILGQKVEFLVSFYNNEISEKSEIFDDQFSVERPDGSNFTLKIRSTKLEDSAMYFCASGRPRTSGGQGQPQHFGDGTRLSIL.

The V and J genes are TRBV3-1 (or the pseudogene TRBV3-2) and TRBJ2-2, with unresolved D. The CDR3 has 15 residues. Trimming took 0 bases from V and 5 from J, leaving 10 bases between them. Germline CDR1 reads LGHDT; CDR2 reads YNNKEL (reference sequence). CDR3 DNA sequence: TGTGCCAGCAGCCAAGATTTAACGGGTACCGGGGAGCTGTTTTTT. Residues: CASSQDLTGTGELFF.

The chain employs TRBV18 and TRBJ2-7, with D perhaps TRBD1 (5 bases). This CDR3 has 14 amino acids. The V gene's germline CDR1 is KGHSH and CDR2 LQKENI. Between the trimmed V and J ends, which lost 4 bases and 4 bases, there was a span of 14 bases. This CDR3 is CASSQGLEAYEQYF. In nucleotides, the CDR3 is TGTGCCAGCTCACAGGGGCTAGAGGCTTACGAGCAGTACTTC.

This chain joins TRBV6-2 or TRBV6-3 and TRBJ1-4, with D possibly being TRBD1 (6 bases). Germline V gene data show CDR1 as MNHEY and CDR2 as SVGEGT. The CDR3 spans 18 residues. V was cut by 2 bases and J by 4 bases, with 20 bases left in between. CDR3 sequence reads: CASSYPPRGGHGNEKLFF. The CDR3 DNA reads as TGTGCCAGCAGTTACCCCCCTCGGGGGGGGCATGGTAATGAAAAACTGTTTTTT.

The chain employs TRBV28 and TRBJ1-2, with TRBD1 identical over 9 bases. J lost 4 bases, V lost 5 bases, and 5 bases had no gene match. The germline V gene encodes CDR1 MDHEN and CDR2 SYDVKM. CDR3 length: 14 amino acids. The CDR3 region has the DNA TGTGCCAGCAGTAGGGGACAGGGCACCTATGGCTACACCTTC. Protein sequence: CASSRGQGTYGYTF.

The J gene is TRBJ2-2, the V gene TRBV6-5; a possible D gene is TRBD1 (5 bases). Trimming shortened V by 1 base and J by 1 base, and 7 bases separated the two germline ends. The CDR3 length is 15 residues. CDR1 and CDR2 from the germline V gene are MNHEY and SVGAGI. This CDR3 is CASSYWQGNTGELFF. In DNA form, the CDR3 reads TGTGCCAGCAGTTACTGGCAGGGGAACACCGGGGAGCTGTTTTTT.

The rearrangement joins TRBV4-1 to TRBJ2-7; 10 positions agree with TRBD1. The trim removed 0 bases at V and 3 bases at J, leaving 8 bases unmatched. Germline V CDR1 and CDR2: MGHRA, YSYEKL. The CDR3 length is 17 residues. CDR3 loop: CASSQDPGTGVIYEQYF. CDR3 bases: TGCGCCAGCAGCCAAGATCCCGGGACAGGGGTAATCTACGAGCAGTACTTC.

The chain employs TRBV29-1 and TRBJ2-7; a weak D match, TRBD2 (5 bases). CDR3 length equals 14 residues. V was pared by 4 bases and J by 2 bases, with 15 bases between. Germline-derived CDR1 and CDR2 are SQVTM and ANQGSEA. This CDR3 reads CSVAPWRVPYEQYF. CDR3 sequence (DNA): TGCAGCGTTGCCCCCTGGCGGGTTCCCTACGAGCAGTACTTC.

The J gene is TRBJ2-3, the V gene TRBV12-3 or TRBV12-4, with D unresolved. Trimming took 3 bases from V and 2 from J, leaving 3 bases between them. The CDR3 loop spans 12 amino acids. CDR3 nucleotides: TGTGCCAGCAGTTTTAACACAGATACGCAGTATTTT. It is translated as CASSFNTDTQYF.

The chain carries TRBV3-1 (or the pseudogene TRBV3-2) and TRBJ1-1; 9 bases fit TRBD1. The CDR3 is 15 amino acids. Germline V lookup: CDR1 LGHDT, CDR2 YNNKEL (reference sequence). The ends lost 1 base at V and 1 base at J; junction bases unmatched: 1. As DNA, the CDR3 is TGTGCCAGCAGCCAAGGGGGACAGGGGAACACTGAAGCTTTCTTT. This gives the protein CASSQGGQGNTEAFF.

This clone was seen a handful of times. DNA for the CDR3: TGCGCCAGCAGTGAGTCGAGGAGGGCCGCCTACGAGCAGTACTTC. It specifies CASSESRRAAYEQYF. The chain uses TRBV10-1 and TRBJ2-7; TRBD2 might be the D (6 bases). Deletions cut 0 bases from V and 2 bases from J, with 11 bases between. There are 15 residues in the CDR3. Germline CDR1 and CDR2: WNHNN and SYGVQD (reference sequence).

This clone appeared a few times. The V call is TRBV4-1, the J call TRBJ1-3; no definite D call. Germline V CDR1 and CDR2: MGHRA, YSYEKL. The CDR3 spans 19 residues. The V gene lost 4 bases and the J gene lost 0 bases, with 22 bases spanning the gap. CDR3 nucleotides: TGCGCCAGCAGCCGGCTCTTAGCGGGATCCCCTCTCTCTGGAAACACCATATATTTT. It encodes CASSRLLAGSPLSGNTIYF.

This clone was counted a single time. The rearrangement joins TRBV9 to TRBJ2-1; possible D gene TRBD2, 6 bases. Germline lookup yields CDR1 SGDLS and CDR2 YYNGEE. V lost 2 bases and J lost 4, with 7 bases in between. This CDR3 is built from 13 residues. The CDR3 spells CASSVGTYNEQFF. CDR3 bases: TGTGCCAGCAGCGTCGGGACTTACAATGAGCAGTTCTTC.

CDR3: CATKETSGRGSLSYEQYF. CDR3 DNA: TGTGCCACCAAGGAAACTAGCGGGCGTGGGTCCCTCTCCTACGAGCAGTACTTC. The chain joins TRBV24-1 to TRBJ2-7; 9 nucleotides match TRBD2. CDR3 length equals 18 residues. With V trimmed by 8 bases and J by 0 bases, 16 bases remained unmatched. Germline values: CDR1 KGHDR, CDR2 SFDVKD.

The chain has TRBV4-1 and TRBJ2-1; 11 bases are shared with TRBD2. Trimming cost V 8 bases and J 14 bases; bases outside gene matches: 17. CDR1 and CDR2 from the germline V gene are MGHRA and YSYEKL. There are 15 residues in the CDR3. The CDR3 DNA reads as TGCGCCAGCCGTCCGATAATGCTAGCGGGGGGAGATGAGTTCTTC. It codes for CASRPIMLAGGDEFF.

This chain connects TRBV4-3 to TRBJ1-4, with 9 nucleotides matching TRBD1. CDR1 and CDR2 from the germline V gene are LGHNA and YSLEER. The CDR3 covers 14 residues. V shed 1 base, J shed 7 bases, and the junction held 1 base outside the gene matches. The CDR3 reads CASSQGQGGEKLFF. In nucleotides, the CDR3 is TGCGCCAGCAGCCAAGGACAGGGGGGTGAAAAACTGTTTTTT.

This sequence joins TRBV12-3 or TRBV12-4 and TRBJ1-1, with D maybe TRBD1 (5 bases). The CDR3 is 12 amino acids. V was trimmed by 3 bases and J by 7 bases, leaving 9 bases between them. CDR3: CASSLGRNEAFF. For the CDR3, the DNA is TGTGCCAGCAGTTTGGGGCGGAATGAAGCTTTCTTT.

This clone appeared a single time. This chain links TRBV7-2 with TRBJ2-1, with 10 bases aligning to TRBD2. CDR3 length: 15 residues. V shed 5 bases and J 8 bases; nucleotides not matched to a gene: 9. CDR1 SGHTA and CDR2 FQGNSA come from the germline V gene. The CDR3 spells CASSNRAGGRDEQFF. CDR3 nucleotide sequence: TGTGCCAGCAGCAACAGAGCGGGGGGGCGGGATGAGCAGTTCTTC.

This chain links TRBV21-1 with TRBJ2-2; the table's D call, TRBD2, was not checked against the DNA. TRBV21-1 is reported as a pseudogene. The CDR3 extends over 14 amino acids. CDR3 coding DNA: TGTGCCCATCTGAGGCGGGGGGCGACCGGGGAGCTGTTTTTT. Its translation: CAHLRRGATGELFF.

The CDR3 here is CASSSRQGSYEQYF. The CDR3 nucleotides are TGTGCCAGCAGCAGCCGACAGGGGTCCTACGAGCAGTACTTC. This chain joins TRBV5-6 and TRBJ2-7; 8 bases are a match to TRBD1. Looked up from germline, CDR1 is SGHDT and CDR2 is YYEEEE. Trimming at V came to 4 bases and at J to 1 base, leaving 4 bases not matched to a gene. The CDR3 contains 14 residues. Combining the CDR3 with reference TRBV5-6 and TRBJ2-7 gives the whole variable domain DAGVTQSPTHLIKTRGQQVTLRCSPKSGHDTVSWYQQALGQGPQFIFQYYEEEERQRGNFPDRFSGHQFPNYSSELNVNALLLGDSALYLCASSSRQGSYEQYFGPGTRLTVT.